This T cell receptor beta chain derives from a study of OX40 agonist ivuxolimab in advanced cancers. Study in general: Patients with hepatocellular carcinoma, melanoma, renal cell or head and neck cancer made up the dose-escalation patients. Overall study results and limits: Relative to CD4+ cells, CD8+ T cells on average had more expanded clones. The antigens recognized by the expanded peripheral T cells, that is their antigen specificity, were not determined.

V lost 4 bases to trimming and J lost 0 bases, with 14 bases between them. The length of the CDR3 is 15 residues. Germline assignment: CDR1 SGHNT and CDR2 YYREEE (reference sequence). Clones were sequenced by immunoSEQ multiplex PCR, and TCRdb holds only the in-frame ones, with some missing. The sample consists of 65,000 to 90,000 clones, just under 90% of them appearing once. Details on this clone: Its antigen is still unknown.

The receptor was isolated from an adult with an advanced solid tumor such as melanoma, head and neck, liver or kidney cancer. The chain employs TRBV5-4 and TRBJ2-7, with D hard to call. This specimen consisted of CD4+ or CD8+ T cells sorted from blood, obtained in a trial of the OX40 agonist ivuxolimab. The CDR3 protein is CASSVEAPISYEQYF. The CDR3 DNA reads TGTGCCAGCAGCGTCGAGGCACCGATCTCCTACGAGCAGTACTTC.